This TCR beta chain was identified in a study of shared clonotypes between healthy human individuals. The CDR3 has 14 residues. The ends were cut back, 3 bases at V and 3 bases at J, with 12 bases in the middle. Looked up from germline, CDR1 is SGDLS and CDR2 is YYNGEE. Using immunoSEQ multiplex PCR, the repertoire was profiled, and TCRdb retains in-frame clones only, with some absent. Of about 2.3 million clones in the sample, 90% to 95% were seen once. The rearrangement uses TRBV9 and TRBJ1-2, with D unresolved. The sequence was obtained from a man aged 18-30 years in good health. Some clones in this sample may be carry-over from other donors' samples. The sample was naive CD4+ T cells from PBMCs. Subset: CD45RA+ positively selected. The CDR3 region is CASSARPRDYGYTF. The DNA for the CDR3 is TGTGCCAGCAGCGCGAGGCCCCGGGACTATGGCTACACCTTC. The variable domain in full, completed from reference TRBV9 and TRBJ1-2, reads DSGVTQTPKHLITATGQRVTLRCSPRSGDLSVYWYQQSLDQGLQFLIQYYNGEERAKGNILERFSAQQFPDLHSELNLSSLELGDSALYFCASSARPRDYGYTFGSGTRLTVV.